Below are 27 T cell receptor beta chains sequenced from a single sample in a study of cytomegalovirus exposure and HLA in healthy donors. PCR employed 60 Vbeta and 13 Jbeta primers. The table came from immunoSEQ multiplex PCR; TCRdb's copy has only in-frame clones and leaves some out. Among under 200,000 clones listed, around 74% were seen once. The sequenced sample was PBMCs. These receptors were taken from a female donor in good health and CMV-seronegative.

The table lists this clone with a few counts. The chain uses TRBV6-4 and TRBJ2-3; 7 positions match TRBD1. The CDR3 runs to 13 residues. Germline trimming cut 4 bases from V and 11 bases from J; bases unmatched to any gene: 9. Germline loops: CDR1 MRHNA, CDR2 SNTAGT. The CDR3 DNA is TGTGCCAGCAGTGCCCTAGACAGGGAAGGGCAGTATTTT. This sequence encodes CASSALDREGQYF.

V usage is TRBV28 and J usage is TRBJ1-4; D is perhaps TRBD1 (5 bases). CDR1 and CDR2 (germline): MDHEN, SYDVKM. Trimming stripped 8 bases from V and 1 base from J, with 17 bases between. There are 16 residues in the CDR3. The CDR3 sequence: CASSHRGGVTNEKLFF. The CDR3 nucleotides are TGTGCCAGCTCTCACCGGGGGGGGGTAACTAATGAAAAACTGTTTTTT.

The CDR3 region has the DNA TGTGCCACCAGCAAGACAAGGCAACAAGAGACCCAGTACTTC. Encoded protein: CATSKTRQQETQYF. This chain joins TRBV15 and TRBJ2-5; D call uncertain. The V and J ends lost 4 bases and 2 bases respectively, with 11 bases between them. The CDR3 is 14 residues long. Germline V gene data show CDR1 as LNHNV and CDR2 as YYDKDF (reference sequence).

This sequence joins TRBV27 and TRBJ1-6, with D maybe TRBD1 (5 bases). The CDR3 sequence is 15 residues long. Trimming pared 6 bases from V and 6 bases from J, leaving 15 bases between. The germline gives CDR1 MNHEY, CDR2 SMNVEV (reference sequence). The CDR3 region is CASRDRTPINSPLHF. CDR3 in DNA: TGTGCCAGCAGGGACCGGACACCCATTAATTCACCCCTCCACTTT.

In its sample, this clone was seen once. The V gene is TRBV5-4, the J gene TRBJ1-2; D not certain. The CDR3 loop spans 13 amino acids. The germline gives CDR1 SGHNT, CDR2 YYREEE (reference sequence). V shed 4 bases and J shed 1 base, with 8 bases lying between them. The CDR3 loop is CASSPGFNYGYTF. The CDR3 DNA reads TGTGCCAGCAGCCCGGGATTTAACTATGGCTACACCTTC.

The chain has TRBV28 and TRBJ1-1; 10 bases align to TRBD1. There are 15 residues in the CDR3. Germline-derived CDR1 and CDR2 are MDHEN and SYDVKM. With V trimmed by 2 bases and J by 7 bases, 7 bases remained unmatched. The DNA for the CDR3 is TGTGCCAGCAGTTTAGTCGACAGGGGGCTGGGTGAAGCTTTCTTT. Its translation: CASSLVDRGLGEAFF.

V and J are TRBV18 and TRBJ2-7, with TRBD1 identical over 9 bases. V dropped 5 bases and J dropped 1; count of bases not matched to a gene: 6. This CDR3 spans 15 amino acids. CDR1 is KGHSH and CDR2 is LQKENI in the germline V gene. CDR3 coding DNA: TGTGCCAGCTCATTTGGGACAGGGTGGTCCTACGAGCAGTACTTC. Its protein is CASSFGTGWSYEQYF.

The CDR3 loop is CASSTSESHGELFF. CDR3 nucleotide sequence: TGTGCCAGCAGCACCAGCGAATCCCACGGGGAGCTGTTTTTT. V and J are TRBV5-6 and TRBJ2-2; the D is unclear. Trimming removed 4 bases at V and 7 bases at J, with 14 bases between. CDR3 length: 14 amino acids. Germline V lookup: CDR1 SGHDT, CDR2 YYEEEE.

The V gene is TRBV7-6, the J gene TRBJ2-1; 9 nucleotides align to TRBD2. The V gene's germline CDR1 is SGHVS and CDR2 FNYEAQ. After removal of 1 base from V and 4 bases from J, the junction contained 2 bases not matched to a gene. The CDR3 spans 15 residues. The CDR3 spells CASSLEAGGYNEQFF. The DNA for the CDR3 is TGTGCCAGCAGCTTAGAAGCGGGGGGTTACAATGAGCAGTTCTTC.

The gene calls are TRBV13 and TRBJ1-1; tentatively, D is TRBD1 (6 bases). V lost 4 bases and J lost 8, with 17 bases in between. This CDR3 spans 14 amino acids. Germline lookup yields CDR1 PRHDT and CDR2 FYEKMQ (reference sequence). CDR3 bases: TGTGCCAGCAGCTACGGGGGGCGTGTCATGGAAGCTTTCTTT. Its protein product is CASSYGGRVMEAFF.

The gene calls are TRBV28 and TRBJ2-3, with D unclear. The CDR3 has 13 residues. Germline assignment: CDR1 MDHEN and CDR2 SYDVKM. The germline V and J ends were trimmed by 3 bases and 1 base, with 5 bases remaining between them. The CDR3 DNA reads TGTGCCAGCAGTTTTCAGGGCACAGATACGCAGTATTTT. Protein: CASSFQGTDTQYF.

This clone was picked up a small number of times. V usage is TRBV30 and J usage is TRBJ1-1, with TRBD1 matching over 9 bases. The germline CDR1 and CDR2 sequences are GTSNPN and SVGIG (reference sequence). V gave up 1 base and J gave up 5 bases; unmatched junction bases: 2. The CDR3 spans 13 residues. CDR3 residues: CAWSGQGGTEAFF. Here the CDR3 DNA reads TGTGCCTGGAGTGGACAGGGGGGTACTGAAGCTTTCTTT.

The chain employs TRBV11-2 and TRBJ1-4; D might be TRBD1 (5 bases). In germline, CDR1 is SGHAT, CDR2 FQNNGV. The CDR3 loop spans 11 amino acids. The V end was cut by 5 bases, the J end by 8 bases, with 6 bases between. The chain's CDR3 is CASSPGEKLFF. The CDR3 DNA reads as TGTGCCAGCAGCCCAGGGGAAAAACTGTTTTTT.

This chain connects TRBV5-1 to TRBJ2-5; D possibly corresponds to TRBD2 (5 bases). The CDR3 totals 15 residues. Germline assignment: CDR1 SGHRS and CDR2 YFSETQ. V was shortened by 4 bases and J by 5 bases, with 18 bases between the two germline ends. CDR3 sequence: CASSRDSGGGETQYF. The CDR3 region has the DNA TGCGCCAGCAGCAGAGATTCAGGTGGCGGGGAGACCCAGTACTTC.

The chain carries TRBV5-5 and TRBJ2-7; D might be TRBD2 (6 bases). Germline assignment: CDR1 SGHKS and CDR2 YYEKEE (reference sequence). The CDR3 is 14 amino acids. With 5 bases removed from V and 7 bases from J, the gap between germline ends came to 19 bases. DNA of the CDR3: TGTGCCAGCAGTAAGCGGGCTCAGGCAGAGGAGCAGTACTTC. Translated, it gives CASSKRAQAEEQYF.

The chain couples TRBV5-1 to TRBJ2-7; the D gene is possibly TRBD2 (6 bases). Trimming stripped 4 bases from V and 0 bases from J, with 14 bases between. This CDR3 region has 15 residues. Per the germline V gene, CDR1 is SGHRS and CDR2 is YFSETQ. CDR3 amino acids: CASSLASESSYEQYF. As DNA, the CDR3 is TGCGCCAGCAGCCTCGCTAGCGAAAGCTCCTACGAGCAGTACTTC.

The chain recombines TRBV7-3 with TRBJ1-6; 8 bases match TRBD1. Germline assignment: CDR1 SGHTA and CDR2 FQGTGA. V was pared by 1 base and J by 7 bases, with 3 bases of the junction left unmatched. The CDR3 consists of 15 residues. The CDR3 DNA follows: TGTGCCAGCAGCTTAAACAGGGGGTCAAATTCACCCCTCCACTTT. Its translation is CASSLNRGSNSPLHF.

Written as DNA, the CDR3 is TGTGCCAGCAGCCCAAAGGGGGTCTTATATTCACCCCTCCACTTT. Amino acids: CASSPKGVLYSPLHF. This chain connects TRBV5-4 to TRBJ1-6; weak D call: TRBD1 (6 bases). Trimming pared 4 bases from V and 8 bases from J, leaving 16 bases between. The CDR3 loop spans 15 amino acids. Per the germline V gene, CDR1 is SGHNT and CDR2 is YYREEE (reference sequence).

V usage is TRBV9 and J usage is TRBJ2-3; 13 bases are shared with TRBD2. After removal of 6 bases from V and 3 bases from J, the junction contained 10 bases not matched to a gene. The CDR3 consists of 17 residues. Germline assignment: CDR1 SGDLS and CDR2 YYNGEE. CDR3 coding DNA: TGTGCCAGCAACGTCCTCGGACTAGCGGGAGAAACAGATACGCAGTATTTT. This translates into CASNVLGLAGETDTQYF. Using reference TRBV9 and TRBJ2-3 for the parts outside the CDR3, the full variable domain is DSGVTQTPKHLITATGQRVTLRCSPRSGDLSVYWYQQSLDQGLQFLIQYYNGEERAKGNILERFSAQQFPDLHSELNLSSLELGDSALYFCASNVLGLAGETDTQYFGPGTRLTVL.

The chain combines TRBV7-3 with TRBJ2-3, with D unresolved. Per germline, CDR1 SGHTA and CDR2 FQGTGA. The CDR3 runs to 15 residues. V shed 0 bases and J shed 3 bases, with 10 bases lying between them. CDR3 residues: CASSLTNLATDTQYF. The CDR3 nucleotides are TGTGCCAGCAGCTTAACGAACTTAGCAACAGATACGCAGTATTTT.

The CDR3 DNA follows: TGTGCCAGTAGTATCTTACAGGGGAGAACTAATGAAAAACTGTTTTTT. This encodes CASSILQGRTNEKLFF. The chain recombines TRBV19 with TRBJ1-4; 7 nucleotides agree with TRBD1. Germline values: CDR1 LNHDA, CDR2 SQIVND (reference sequence). CDR3 length equals 16 residues. J gave up 1 base and V 3 bases, and 5 bases lay outside the gene matches.

This chain links TRBV10-3 with TRBJ2-7; 9 positions match TRBD1. V was pared by 5 bases and J by 4 bases, with 9 bases of the junction left unmatched. CDR3 length: 15 residues. Germline V gene data show CDR1 as ENHRY and CDR2 as SYGVKD. CDR3 nucleotide sequence: TGTGCCATCAGTAATCCGGGACAGGGTCCTTACGAGCAGTACTTC. The encoded protein is CAISNPGQGPYEQYF.

This chain joins TRBV6-4 and TRBJ2-5; D may be TRBD2 (6 bases). CDR3 length: 15 residues. CDR1 and CDR2 from the germline V gene are MRHNA and SNTAGT. Deletions cut 4 bases from V and 0 bases from J, with 12 bases between. CDR3 in DNA: TGTGCCAGCAGTGGTGAGGCGGGGTACCAAGAGACCCAGTACTTC. Encoded protein: CASSGEAGYQETQYF.

This rearrangement joins TRBV5-4 to TRBJ2-1, with D tentatively TRBD2 (6 bases). Germline loops: CDR1 SGHNT, CDR2 YYREEE (reference sequence). The CDR3 is 12 residues long. The ends were cut back, 2 bases at V and 8 bases at J, with 8 bases in the middle. The CDR3 DNA reads TGTGCCAGCAGCTTATGGGGGGATGAGCAGTTCTTC. It is translated as CASSLWGDEQFF.

As DNA, the CDR3 is TGCGCCAGCAGCTTACCCGCAGGGGGCACTGAAGCTTTCTTT. This sequence encodes CASSLPAGGTEAFF. This chain uses TRBV5-1 with TRBJ1-1, with 7 positions matching TRBD1. This CDR3 contains 14 residues. The germline gives CDR1 SGHRS, CDR2 YFSETQ. J was trimmed by 4 bases and V by 2 bases; bases with no gene match: 5.

This clone appeared a few times. This rearrangement joins TRBV6-1 to TRBJ1-1; no firm D call. CDR3 size: 13 residues. The V end lost 0 bases, the J end lost 5 bases, and 7 bases lay between the germline ends. Per germline, CDR1 MNHNS and CDR2 SASEGT. The CDR3 DNA sequence: TGTGCCAGCAGTGAAGCCGGTAAGACTGAAGCTTTCTTT. Protein sequence: CASSEAGKTEAFF.

The chain links TRBV2 to TRBJ1-5; 8 nucleotides agree with TRBD1. V was pared by 5 bases and J by 6 bases, with 9 bases of the junction left unmatched. From germline, CDR1 is SNHLY and CDR2 FYNNEI. This CDR3 has 15 residues. The CDR3 DNA sequence: TGTGCCAGCAGTCCCCAAGGACAGGGTATTCAGCCCCAGCATTTT. Its translation is CASSPQGQGIQPQHF.